This record looks at one T cell receptor (beta chain) sequence and its context. These data originate in a study of T cell responses to AZD1222 COVID-19 vaccine. TCRdb keeps only in-frame clones here, not all; method: immunoSEQ multiplex PCR. The sample records roughly 200,000 clones, roughly 90% being singletons. CDR3 size: 13 residues. CDR1 is MNHEY and CDR2 is SVGAGI in the germline V gene. Trimming cost V 6 bases and J 4 bases, with 12 bases left between them. The material sequenced was peripheral blood, taken 28 days after the second AZD1222 dose. The chain is built from TRBV6-5 and TRBJ1-1; D unresolved. This sequence was found in an adult who received the AZD1222 COVID-19 vaccine. As DNA, the CDR3 is TGTGCCAGCAGCGGTGGCCGGAGCACTGAAGCTTTCTTT. Protein sequence: CASSGGRSTEAFF.